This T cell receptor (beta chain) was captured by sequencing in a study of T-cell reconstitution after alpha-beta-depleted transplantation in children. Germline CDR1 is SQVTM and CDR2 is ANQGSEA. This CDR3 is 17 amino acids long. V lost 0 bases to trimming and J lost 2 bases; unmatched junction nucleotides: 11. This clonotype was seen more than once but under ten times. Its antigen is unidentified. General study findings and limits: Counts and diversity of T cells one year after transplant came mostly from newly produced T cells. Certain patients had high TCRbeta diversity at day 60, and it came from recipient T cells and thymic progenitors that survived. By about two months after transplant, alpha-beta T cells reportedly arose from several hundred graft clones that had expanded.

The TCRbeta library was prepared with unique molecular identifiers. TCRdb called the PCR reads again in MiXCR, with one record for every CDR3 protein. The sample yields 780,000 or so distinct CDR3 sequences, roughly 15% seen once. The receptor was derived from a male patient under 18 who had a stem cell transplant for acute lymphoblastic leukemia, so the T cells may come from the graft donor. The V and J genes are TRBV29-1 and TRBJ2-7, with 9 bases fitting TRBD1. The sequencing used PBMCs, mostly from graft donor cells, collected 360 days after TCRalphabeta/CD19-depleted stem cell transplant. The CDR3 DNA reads TGCAGCGTTGAAGATCCGAGGGCGGGACAGGGCCCCTACGAGCAGTACTTC. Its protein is CSVEDPRAGQGPYEQYF.